This TCR beta chain was obtained from a study of blood T cell repertoires in COVID-19. For the study at large: The United States, Italy and Spain provided the acute and convalescent COVID-19 samples. PBMCs, B-cell-depleted T cells, or T cells provided the cDNA or gDNA that made up the material.

The assay was immunoSEQ multiplex PCR, and TCRdb's table has in-frame clones only and misses some. The data hold around 65,000 clones, with about 81% observed a single time. Germline V CDR1 and CDR2: KGHSH, LQKENI. This CDR3 comprises 15 residues. With 0 bases removed from V and 6 bases from J, the gap between germline ends came to 14 bases. The chain links TRBV18 to TRBJ1-1, with a weak D call TRBD1 (5 bases). Sample: peripheral blood. The TCR was taken from a human donor in a cohort sampled during active COVID-19. CDR3 nucleotides: TGTGCCAGCTCACCACCCGGGGGGGTATGGGCTGAAGCTTTCTTT. Protein sequence: CASSPPGGVWAEAFF.